These 12 T cell receptor beta chains share one sample of origin, sequenced in a study of tumor and adjacent non-tumor tissue in lung cancer. A modified ARM-PCR protocol with three rounds of nested PCR amplified TCRbeta. TCRdb re-called the multiplex PCR reads with MiXCR, one entry per CDR3 protein. This sample has some 77,000 distinct CDR3 sequences; approximately 71% occur once, and the top ten carry 10% to 15%. No cell sorting was done before RNA was extracted from the tissue. Sequencing was performed on lung tumor tissue. The receptors shown here come from a woman aged 70-85 years with non-small cell lung cancer.

For this clonotype: A clone one base away is much larger, so this may be a read error. Given the absence of the conserved phenylalanine or tryptophan at the CDR3 end, a read error is likely. The chain links TRBV2 to TRBJ2-2; 10 bases align to TRBD2. Germline values: CDR1 SNHLY, CDR2 FYNNEI. This CDR3 comprises 13 residues. V shed 7 bases and J 7 bases; nucleotides not matched to a gene: 3. The CDR3: CASMTSGHGELFL. The CDR3 nucleotides read TGTGCCAGCATGACTAGCGGGCACGGGGAGCTGTTTCTT.

Concerning this clonotype itself: Because the CDR3 is missing its conserved closing phenylalanine or tryptophan, this is likely a read error. The chain couples TRBV11-1 to TRBJ2-1; 7 nucleotides agree with TRBD2. This CDR3 has 14 residues. Looked up from germline, CDR1 is SGHAT and CDR2 is FQDESV (reference sequence). Trimming removed 1 base from V and 8 bases from J; junction bases left unmatched: 5. The CDR3 here is CASSLEGGSYEQFY. CDR3 sequence (DNA): TGTGCCAGCAGCTTAGAGGGAGGGTCTTATGAGCAGTTCTAC.

Notes on this clonotype: This may be a read error: a much more frequent sequence differs by one nucleotide. The V gene is TRBV29-1, the J gene TRBJ2-5; 12 positions agree with TRBD2. The CDR3 covers 15 residues. The germline V gene encodes CDR1 SQVTM and CDR2 ANQGSEA. Written as DNA, the CDR3 is TGCAGCGTGGATGGACTAGCGGGACGGGCCGAGGCCCAATACTTC. Translating it yields CSVDGLAGRAEAQYF.

Details on this clonotype: A read error may produce the germline difference seen at one junction end. Here the CDR3 DNA reads TGTGCCAGCAACCAATACGTTGGGACCTACGAGCAGTACTTC. Its protein product is CASNQYVGTYEQYF. The chain is built from TRBV14 and TRBJ2-7; D uncertain. From germline, CDR1 is SGHDN and CDR2 FVKESK. The CDR3 sequence is 14 residues long.

Concerning this clonotype: The junction and the germline gene differ at one end; a read error may be behind it. V usage is TRBV4-1 and J usage is TRBJ2-6; perhaps D is TRBD1 or TRBD2 (5 bases each). This CDR3 has 17 amino acids. Germline values: CDR1 MGHRA, CDR2 YSYEKL. The CDR3 region is CASSQMDWSSGANVMTF. In nucleotides, the CDR3 is TGCGCCAGCAGCCAGATGGACTGGAGCTCTGGGGCCAACGTCATGACTTTC.

On this clonotype: A junction end diverges from the germline sequence, so it may reflect a read error. The CDR3 coding sequence is TGTGCCAGCAACTTAGAGGGACTAGCGGGTTACGAGCAGTACTTC. Protein: CASNLEGLAGYEQYF. The chain carries TRBV7-9 and TRBJ2-7, with 12 positions matching TRBD2. The CDR3 is 15 amino acids. Germline V gene data show CDR1 as SEHNR and CDR2 as FQNEAQ (reference sequence).

This chain uses TRBV7-9 with TRBJ1-2; D unclear. The length of the CDR3 is 15 residues. V dropped 4 bases and J dropped 1 base, with 13 bases sitting between them. CDR1 SEHNR and CDR2 FQNEAQ come from the germline V gene (reference sequence). The CDR3 DNA is TGTGCCAGCAGCTCCACAGACAAGAGTAACTATGGCTACACCTTC. Encoded protein: CASSSTDKSNYGYTF.

With respect to this clonotype: Compared with germline, one end of the junction differs, possibly owing to a read error. The J gene is TRBJ1-5, the V gene TRBV19; TRBD1 matches 7 bases. Germline V lookup: CDR1 LNHDA, CDR2 SQIVND (reference sequence). The CDR3 runs to 16 residues. The CDR3 here is CASSGGQPEGNQLQHF. CDR3 bases: TGTGCCAGTTCAGGGGGTCAGCCGGAGGGCAACCAGCTCCAGCATTTT.

Regarding this clonotype: One end of the junction varies from germline; a read error may be responsible. The chain joins TRBV7-8 to TRBJ2-6; possible D gene TRBD1, 6 bases. The germline V gene encodes CDR1 SGHVS and CDR2 FQNEAQ. CDR3 size: 18 residues. CDR3 DNA: TGTGCCAGCGGCTTAACAGGGATGGACCTCTCTGGGGCCAACGTCCTGACTTTC. Translated, it gives CASGLTGMDLSGANVLTF.

This chain uses TRBV5-1 with TRBJ2-5; 7 nucleotides match TRBD2. Per the germline V gene, CDR1 is SGHRS and CDR2 is YFSETQ. The CDR3 extends over 15 amino acids. The junction had 5 bases not matched to a gene; V was cut back by 0 bases and J by 3 bases. The CDR3 bases are TGCGCCAGCAGCTTGGCCCAGGGAGGGAAAGAGACCCAGTACTTC. Translated, it gives CASSLAQGGKETQYF.

Points on this clonotype: A read error may account for a junction end that differs from germline. The gene calls are TRBV4-1 and TRBJ1-4; 9 nucleotides line up with TRBD1. The CDR3 consists of 18 residues. The germline CDR1 and CDR2 sequences are MGHRA and YSYEKL. CDR3 nucleotides: TGCACCAGGAGCCTAACCGGGACAGGGAGACGGGAGAATGAAAAACTGTTTTTT. Its protein product is CTRSLTGTGRRENEKLFF.

The V call is TRBV11-1, the J call TRBJ2-1, with D tentatively TRBD1 (5 bases). Germline V CDR1 and CDR2: SGHAT, FQDESV (reference sequence). CDR3 length: 13 amino acids. Trimming stripped 8 bases from V and 9 bases from J, with 17 bases between. CDR3: CASGYLSRGEQFF. The CDR3 DNA is TGTGCCAGCGGTTACCTTTCAAGGGGTGAGCAGTTCTTC. The full variable domain, with the rest looked up from reference TRBV11-1 and TRBJ2-1, is EAEVAQSPRYKITEKSQAVAFWCDPISGHATLYWYRQILGQGPELLVQFQDESVVDDSQLPKDRFSAERLKGVDSTLKIQPAELGDSAMYLCASGYLSRGEQFFGPGTRLTVL.